The clone carrying this TCR beta chain occurred many times. Its antigen is as yet unknown. Authors' methods: Researchers built a distant-metastasis classifier for papillary thyroid cancer that drew on CDR3 differences across clinicopathological groups. TCRdb re-called the PCR reads via MiXCR. The V and J calls here are based on TCRdb, not the publication. The data contain 15,000 to 18,000 clones, 3% to 4% of them singletons. This entry is derived from a study of metastatic and nonmetastatic thyroid tumors. Study as a whole: Across peripheral blood and tumor or nodule tissue samples taken from malignant and benign thyroid patients, the repertoires were compared with one another. Findings of the study overall: Patients with malignant thyroid tumors reportedly had significantly higher TCR beta diversity than those with benign nodules, in blood and tumor.

Trimming cost V 0 bases and J 4 bases, with 3 bases left between them. Germline lookup yields CDR1 MRHNA and CDR2 SNTAGT. This CDR3 spans 13 amino acids. Thyroid surgery had not been preceded by any treatment in any patient. This clonotype was sampled from a female donor with papillary thyroid cancer or a benign thyroid nodule (not recorded which). Some clones in this sample may be carry-over from other donors' samples. The chain has TRBV6-4 and TRBJ2-2; no clear D. The specimen sequenced was tumor tissue. This CDR3 reads CASSDSFTGELFF. CDR3 sequence (DNA): TGTGCCAGCAGTGACTCGTTCACCGGGGAGCTGTTTTTT.